This is a list of T cell receptor beta chains from one sample in a study of OX40 agonist ivuxolimab in advanced cancers. The table came from immunoSEQ multiplex PCR; TCRdb's copy has only in-frame clones and leaves some out. Altogether about 95,000 clones are present, about 91% being singletons, with the ten largest covering 2.6%. Here the sequenced sample was CD4+ or CD8+ T cells sorted from blood, taken in a trial of the OX40 agonist ivuxolimab. The receptors shown here come from an adult with an advanced solid tumor such as melanoma, head and neck, liver or kidney cancer. CDR3s include the opening cysteine and the closing phenylalanine or tryptophan. Each record gives: V gene, J gene, clone size, D gene, CDR3 DNA, CDR3 protein. The D gene is left open where the match is weak. Expanded clones are given a class, and other clones once, few, many or no size at all.

TRBV28	TRBJ1-4	-	-	TGTGCCAGCAGTTTTCAAGGTAGTGAAAAACTGTTTTTT	CASSFQGSEKLFF
TRBV4-1	TRBJ2-1	-	-	TGCGCCAGCAGCCAAGGACTACCCATCTACAATGAGCAGTTCTTC	CASSQGLPIYNEQFF
TRBV2	TRBJ2-7	once	-	TGTGCCAGCCAGAGGGGGGTTGGGTACGAGCAGTACTTC	CASQRGVGYEQYF
TRBV18	TRBJ2-4	-	-	TGTGCCAGCTCCCCAGCGGGTACTGTGTTGGACATTCAGTACTTC	CASSPAGTVLDIQYF
TRBV6-5	TRBJ1-2	-	-	TGTGCCAGCAGTTACCTGACAGGCAACTATGGCTACACCTTC	CASSYLTGNYGYTF
TRBV30	TRBJ2-5	-	TRBD1	TGTGCCTGGAACACAGGGGATTGGGTTGCGGAGACCCAGTACTTC	CAWNTGDWVAETQYF
TRBV28	TRBJ2-7	-	-	TGTGCCAGCTGTGGTAACGAGCAGTACTTC	CASCGNEQYF
TRBV10-3	TRBJ2-3	-	-	TGTGCCATCCAGGGAAGAGGCACAGATACGCAGTATTTT	CAIQGRGTDTQYF
TRBV4-1	TRBJ2-3	once	-	TGCGCCAGCAGCCAAGACCCTCAAGTCACAGATACGCAGTATTTT	CASSQDPQVTDTQYF
TRBV11-2	TRBJ2-4	-	-	TGTGCCAGCAGCTTGCAGGGGGGAGAGGCCAAAAACATTCAGTACTTC	CASSLQGGEAKNIQYF
TRBV5-1	TRBJ1-2	-	TRBD1	TGCGCCAGCAGCTTACAGGGGGTTCTAAATGGCTACACCTTC	CASSLQGVLNGYTF
TRBV11-2	TRBJ2-3	-	-	TGTGCCAGCAGCTTAGACGGCACAGATACGCAGTATTTT	CASSLDGTDTQYF
TRBV5-1	TRBJ2-1	-	TRBD2	TGCGCCAGCAGCTTGGGACTAGCGGGAGGAGGGGAGCAGTTCTTC	CASSLGLAGGGEQFF
TRBV19	TRBJ1-2	-	TRBD1	TGTGCCAGTAGTGACCGGGACAGATCCGGCTATGGCTACACCTTC	CASSDRDRSGYGYTF
TRBV10-3	TRBJ2-1	-	-	TGTGCCATCAGCCAGCAGGCGGGAAGGTACAATGAGCAGTTCTTC	CAISQQAGRYNEQFF
TRBV5-1	TRBJ1-2	-	TRBD1	TGCGCCAGCAGCGAAACCGGGACAGGGGGCTCTGGCTACACCTTC	CASSETGTGGSGYTF
TRBV28	TRBJ2-7	-	-	TGTGCCAGCAGTCTCCCGGGGACCTACGAGCAGTACTTC	CASSLPGTYEQYF
TRBV7-2	TRBJ1-5	-	-	TGTGCCAGCAGCTTAGTGGGGGGTCTCGATCAGCCCCAGCATTTT	CASSLVGGLDQPQHF
TRBV6-6	TRBJ2-2	-	-	TGTGCCAGCAGTTTGACAGGGAACACCGGGGAGCTGTTTTTT	CASSLTGNTGELFF
TRBV7-3	TRBJ2-7	-	-	TGTGCCAGCAGCCGCGAGGGACCTTCCTACGAGCAGTACTTC	CASSREGPSYEQYF
TRBV6-5	TRBJ2-7	-	TRBD1	TGTGCCAGCAGCCCGGGACAGGGAAGGGGCGAGCAGTACTTC	CASSPGQGRGEQYF
TRBV4-1	TRBJ1-2	-	-	TGCGCCAGCAGCCAATCGGGGGGGTATGGCTACACCTTC	CASSQSGGYGYTF
TRBV27	TRBJ2-7	-	-	TGTGCCAGCGGTATAAGCGTGGGCGGGCGGAGCTCCTACGAGCAGTACTTC	CASGISVGGRSSYEQYF
TRBV28	TRBJ2-5	-	TRBD1	TGTGCCAGCAGTCCCAGCTACAGGGGACGAGAGACCCAGTACTTC	CASSPSYRGRETQYF
TRBV7-3	TRBJ1-5	-	-	TGTGCCAGCAGCCCAGCAGCAAATGGGCCCCAGCATTTT	CASSPAANGPQHF